This T cell receptor beta chain was profiled in a study of shared clonotypes between healthy human individuals. As for this clone: Its antigen is not identified.

The germline CDR1 and CDR2 sequences are MNHEY and SVGAGI. This CDR3 region has 12 residues. V was cut by 0 bases and J by 3 bases, with 0 bases left in between. The assay was immunoSEQ multiplex PCR, and TCRdb's table has in-frame clones only and misses some. The table has about 800,000 clones, 96% seen once. Naive CD8 isolation took CD45RO-negative cells positively selected for CCR7 and excluded terminally differentiated effector memory CD45RA+ cells. Broader study findings: Collection of samples was limited to blood; tissue repertoires likely differ.

The V and J genes are TRBV6-5 and TRBJ1-3, with D uncertain. The sequence was collected from a man aged 25 to 40 in good health. Sequenced input: naive CD8+ T cells sorted from blood. In DNA form, the CDR3 reads TGTGCCAGCAGTTACTCTGGAAACACCATATATTTT. This encodes CASSYSGNTIYF.